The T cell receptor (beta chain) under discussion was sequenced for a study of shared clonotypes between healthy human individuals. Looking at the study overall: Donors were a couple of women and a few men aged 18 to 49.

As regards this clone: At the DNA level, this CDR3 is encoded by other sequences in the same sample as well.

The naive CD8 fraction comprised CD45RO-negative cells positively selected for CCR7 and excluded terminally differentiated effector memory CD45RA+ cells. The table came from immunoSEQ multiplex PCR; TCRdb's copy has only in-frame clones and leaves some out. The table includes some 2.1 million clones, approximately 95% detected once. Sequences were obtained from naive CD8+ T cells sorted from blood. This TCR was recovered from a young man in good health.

The CDR3 sequence is CASSEVEQYF. The CDR3 DNA follows: TGTGCCAGCAGTGAAGTGGAGCAGTACTTC. The V gene is TRBV2, the J gene TRBJ2-7; D is uncertain. The germline V gene has CDR1 SNHLY and CDR2 FYNNEI. The CDR3 loop spans 10 amino acids. V lost 1 base and J 7 bases, leaving 2 bases between the germline ends.